The 17 T cell receptor beta chains reported below all come from one sample, sequenced in a study of early T cells in non-severe SARS-CoV-2 infection. TCRdb reprocessed the 5' RACE reads with MiXCR, giving one entry per CDR3 protein. The repertoire holds around 100,000 distinct CDR3 sequences, with roughly 17% as singletons. Sequenced sample: whole blood. These receptors all come from an adult who was a healthcare worker with PCR-confirmed SARS-CoV-2 infection or an uninfected control (not recorded which).

This clonotype was detected ten times or more. The chain recombines TRBV3-1 with TRBJ1-2; 7 bases match TRBD1. V shed 4 bases and J 4 bases; nucleotides not matched to a gene: 6. Germline V gene lookup returns CDR1 LGHDT and CDR2 YNNKEL (reference sequence). CDR3 length: 14 amino acids. CDR3 sequence: CASSPRQGSYGYTF. For the CDR3, the DNA is TGTGCCAGCAGCCCTCGACAGGGCAGCTATGGCTACACCTTC.

This clonotype has only a few counts. The genes are TRBV29-1 and TRBJ2-3; 12 nucleotides match TRBD2. V shed 6 bases, J shed 2 bases, and the junction held 6 bases outside the gene matches. The germline CDR1 and CDR2 sequences are SQVTM and ANQGSEA. This CDR3 region has 15 residues. CDR3 loop: CSVSGLAGITDTQYF. The CDR3 DNA is TGCAGCGTCTCCGGACTAGCGGGGATCACAGATACGCAGTATTTT.

This clonotype turned up a few times. This rearrangement joins TRBV2 to TRBJ2-7, with 9 bases lining up with TRBD2. The germline CDR1 and CDR2 sequences are SNHLY and FYNNEI. The CDR3 extends over 17 amino acids. The J segment lost 0 bases and the V segment lost 4 bases, leaving 10 bases of the junction unmatched. The CDR3 loop is CASSGAGGDYSSYEQYF. For the CDR3, the DNA is TGTGCCAGCAGTGGAGCGGGGGGCGATTATAGCTCCTACGAGCAGTACTTC.

The rearrangement links TRBV6-1 to TRBJ2-1; TRBD2 is a possible D gene (6 bases). The V gene's germline CDR1 is MNHNS and CDR2 SASEGT. With 7 bases removed from V and 15 bases from J, the gap between germline ends came to 22 bases. The CDR3 length is 13 residues. The CDR3 loop is CASTPTSFGPPFF. The CDR3 DNA reads as TGTGCCAGCACGCCGACTAGTTTTGGGCCTCCGTTCTTC.

The rearrangement links TRBV11-2 to TRBJ2-1; D possibly uses TRBD1 or TRBD2 (5 bases each). V was clipped by 5 bases and J by 2 bases, with 13 bases between them. This CDR3 comprises 15 residues. Germline V gene data show CDR1 as SGHAT and CDR2 as FQNNGV. In nucleotides, the CDR3 is TGTGCCAGCAGCCCCGAAAAGGGACCCTACAATGAGCAGTTCTTC. Translation gives CASSPEKGPYNEQFF.

This clonotype has only a few counts. V and J are TRBV29-1 and TRBJ2-5, with D possibly called TRBD1 or TRBD2 (6 bases each). The CDR3 runs to 12 residues. The V gene lost 1 base and the J gene lost 5 bases, with 8 bases spanning the gap. Germline-derived CDR1 and CDR2 are SQVTM and ANQGSEA. CDR3 DNA sequence: TGCAGCGTTGAAGCGGGGGCCGAGACCCAGTACTTC. This gives the protein CSVEAGAETQYF.

This clonotype was seen at least ten times. This chain joins TRBV7-2 and TRBJ1-4, with D unresolved. V lost 5 bases and J 4 bases, leaving 5 bases between the germline ends. The CDR3 covers 12 residues. Germline lookup yields CDR1 SGHTA and CDR2 FQGNSA. The CDR3 region is CASSVFNEKLFF. CDR3 coding DNA: TGTGCCAGCAGCGTATTTAATGAAAAACTGTTTTTT.

The chain joins TRBV5-1 to TRBJ2-2, with TRBD2 matching over 8 bases. The CDR3 runs to 16 residues. The trim removed 3 bases at V and 2 bases at J, leaving 6 bases unmatched. Germline assignment: CDR1 SGHRS and CDR2 YFSETQ. DNA for the CDR3: TGCGCCAGCAGCTGGCCTAGCGGGCTAAACACCGGGGAGCTGTTTTTT. Its translation: CASSWPSGLNTGELFF.

The chain uses TRBV28 and TRBJ1-1; no clear D gene. This CDR3 region has 12 residues. The germline gives CDR1 MDHEN, CDR2 SYDVKM. The V end was cut by 2 bases, the J end by 7 bases, with 8 bases between. Here the CDR3 reads CASSLVWGEAFF. In DNA form, the CDR3 reads TGTGCCAGCAGTTTAGTTTGGGGTGAAGCTTTCTTT.

This clonotype was detected only a few times. The V call is TRBV6-2 or TRBV6-3, the J call TRBJ1-5; D call uncertain. Germline-derived CDR1 and CDR2 are MNHEY and SVGEGT. The CDR3 sequence is 17 residues long. V shed 6 bases and J shed 4 bases, with 22 bases lying between them. The CDR3 protein is CASSDYLEQFVNQPQHF. DNA for the CDR3: TGTGCCAGCAGCGACTACCTCGAGCAGTTCGTAAATCAGCCCCAGCATTTT.

This clonotype has just a few counts. V gene TRBV2 combines with J gene TRBJ2-5; D unresolved. V dropped 6 bases and J dropped 0 bases, with 8 bases sitting between them. Germline V gene sequence: CDR1 SNHLY, CDR2 FYNNEI. The CDR3 runs to 13 residues. This chain's CDR3 is CASRADYQETQYF. CDR3 nucleotide sequence: TGTGCCAGCAGGGCTGACTACCAAGAGACCCAGTACTTC.

This clonotype was detected a few times. J is TRBJ2-5 and V is TRBV5-6; a possible D gene is TRBD1 (6 bases). The V end lost 4 bases, the J end lost 2 bases, and 15 bases lay between the germline ends. CDR1 and CDR2 from the germline V gene are SGHDT and YYEEEE. The CDR3 totals 15 residues. Here the CDR3 DNA reads TGTGCCAGCAGCCGACGACAGGCAGTTCAAGAGACCCAGTACTTC. It encodes CASSRRQAVQETQYF.

The sample holds a few counts of this clonotype. V and J are TRBV28 and TRBJ1-1; weak D call: TRBD1 (6 bases). The V gene lost 5 bases and the J gene lost 7 bases, with 11 bases spanning the gap. Per germline, CDR1 MDHEN and CDR2 SYDVKM. The CDR3 spans 12 residues. The CDR3 sequence is CASSGGTLEAFF. The CDR3 DNA is TGTGCCAGCAGTGGAGGGACACTTGAAGCTTTCTTT.

This rearrangement joins TRBV2 to TRBJ1-6; possible D gene TRBD1, 6 bases. Germline lookup yields CDR1 SNHLY and CDR2 FYNNEI. Trimming took off 8 bases at V and 8 bases at J, with 16 bases between the two ends. The CDR3 totals 14 residues. The CDR3, as DNA: TGTGCCAGCGAGCACCAAACAGGGTATTCACCCCTCCACTTT. It specifies CASEHQTGYSPLHF.

V usage is TRBV28 and J usage is TRBJ2-7; 7 bases agree with TRBD1. This CDR3 spans 15 amino acids. The trim removed 10 bases at V and 6 bases at J, leaving 18 bases unmatched. Per the germline V gene, CDR1 is MDHEN and CDR2 is SYDVKM. CDR3 sequence (DNA): TGTGCCATCGAAGGGGGCCAGGGCGGTATCGGCGAGCAGTACTTC. Its protein product is CAIEGGQGGIGEQYF.

This clonotype has a handful of counts. The chain combines TRBV29-1 with TRBJ1-4; 9 nucleotides agree with TRBD1. This CDR3 is 13 amino acids long. Germline CDR1 reads SQVTM; CDR2 reads ANQGSEA. Trimming removed 4 bases from V and 5 bases from J; junction bases left unmatched: 2. CDR3 nucleotide sequence: TGCAGCGTTGGGGGACAGGGCAATGAAAAACTGTTTTTT. It codes for CSVGGQGNEKLFF. The variable domain in full, completed from reference TRBV29-1 and TRBJ1-4, reads SAVISQKPSRDICQRGTSLTIQCQVDSQVTMMFWYRQQPGQSLTLIATANQGSEATYESGFVIDKFPISRPNLTFSTLTVSNMSPEDSSIYLCSVGGQGNEKLFFGSGTQLSVL.

This clonotype was picked up many times. This chain uses TRBV6-1 with TRBJ1-1; no clear D gene. There are 15 residues in the CDR3. V lost 2 bases and J lost 7, with 17 bases in between. Germline V gene sequence: CDR1 MNHNS, CDR2 SASEGT. CDR3 in amino acids: CASSEKLRAAFEAFF. The CDR3, as DNA: TGTGCCAGCAGTGAAAAGCTGCGGGCGGCCTTTGAAGCTTTCTTT.